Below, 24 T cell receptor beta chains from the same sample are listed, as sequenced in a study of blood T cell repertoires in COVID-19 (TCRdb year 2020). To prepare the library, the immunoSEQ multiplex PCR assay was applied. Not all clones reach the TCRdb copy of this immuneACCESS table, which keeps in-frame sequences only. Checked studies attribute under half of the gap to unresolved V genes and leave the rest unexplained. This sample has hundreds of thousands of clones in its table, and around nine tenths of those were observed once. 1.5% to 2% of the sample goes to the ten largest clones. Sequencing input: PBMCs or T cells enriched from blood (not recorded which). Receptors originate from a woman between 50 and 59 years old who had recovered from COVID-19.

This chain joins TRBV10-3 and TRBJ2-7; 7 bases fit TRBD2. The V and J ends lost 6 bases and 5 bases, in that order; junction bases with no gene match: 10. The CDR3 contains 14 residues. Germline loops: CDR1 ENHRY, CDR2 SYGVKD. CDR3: CAIRASGREDEQYF. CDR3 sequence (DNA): TGTGCCATCAGAGCTAGCGGACGAGAAGACGAGCAGTACTTC.

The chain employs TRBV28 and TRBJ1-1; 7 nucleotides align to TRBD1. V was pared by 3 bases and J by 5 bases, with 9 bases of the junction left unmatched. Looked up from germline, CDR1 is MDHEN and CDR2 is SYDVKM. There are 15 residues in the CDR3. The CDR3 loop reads CASSFFGQARTEAFF. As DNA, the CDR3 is TGTGCCAGCAGTTTTTTTGGACAGGCTCGGACTGAAGCTTTCTTT.

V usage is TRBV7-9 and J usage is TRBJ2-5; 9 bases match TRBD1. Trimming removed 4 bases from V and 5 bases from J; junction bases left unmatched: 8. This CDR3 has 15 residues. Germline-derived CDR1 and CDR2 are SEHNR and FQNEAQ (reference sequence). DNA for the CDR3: TGTGCCAGCAGCTCCACAGGGGGCTCCGTGGAGACCCAGTACTTC. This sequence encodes CASSSTGGSVETQYF.

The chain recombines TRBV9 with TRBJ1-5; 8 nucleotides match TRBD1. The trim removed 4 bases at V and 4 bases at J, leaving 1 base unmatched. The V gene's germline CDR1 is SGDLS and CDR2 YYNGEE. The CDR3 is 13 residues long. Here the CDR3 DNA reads TGTGCCAGCAGCCAGGGGGCGAATCAGCCCCAGCATTTT. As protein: CASSQGANQPQHF.

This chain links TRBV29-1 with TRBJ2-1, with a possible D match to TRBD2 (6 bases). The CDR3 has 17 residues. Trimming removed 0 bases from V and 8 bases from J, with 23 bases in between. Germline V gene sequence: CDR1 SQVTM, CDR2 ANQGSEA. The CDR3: CSVEDLRRDLDSYEQFF. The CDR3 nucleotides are TGCAGCGTTGAAGATCTGCGGCGGGACTTGGATTCGTATGAGCAGTTCTTC.

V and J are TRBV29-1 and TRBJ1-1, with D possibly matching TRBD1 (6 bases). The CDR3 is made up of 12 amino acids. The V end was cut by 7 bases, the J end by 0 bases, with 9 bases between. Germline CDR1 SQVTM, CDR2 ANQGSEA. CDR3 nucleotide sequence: TGCAGCGCCACAGGGATGAACACTGAAGCTTTCTTT. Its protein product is CSATGMNTEAFF.

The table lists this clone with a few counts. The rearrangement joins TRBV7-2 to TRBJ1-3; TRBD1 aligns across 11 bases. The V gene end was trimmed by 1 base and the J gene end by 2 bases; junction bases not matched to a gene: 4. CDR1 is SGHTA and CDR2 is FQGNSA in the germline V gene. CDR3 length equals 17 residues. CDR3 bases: TGTGCCAGCAGCTTAGAGGGGACAGGGGGAACTGGAAACACCATATATTTT. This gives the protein CASSLEGTGGTGNTIYF.

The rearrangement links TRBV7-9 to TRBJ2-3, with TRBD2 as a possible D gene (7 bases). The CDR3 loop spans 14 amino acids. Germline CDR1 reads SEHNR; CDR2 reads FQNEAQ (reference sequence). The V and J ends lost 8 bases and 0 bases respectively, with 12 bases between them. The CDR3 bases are TGTGCCAGCGCGCGGGGGCCGAGCACAGATACGCAGTATTTT. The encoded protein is CASARGPSTDTQYF.

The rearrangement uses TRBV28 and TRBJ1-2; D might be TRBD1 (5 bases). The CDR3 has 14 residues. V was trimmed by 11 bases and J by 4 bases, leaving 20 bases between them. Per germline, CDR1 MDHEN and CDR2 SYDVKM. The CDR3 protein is CAALGQGAGYGYTF. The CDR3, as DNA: TGTGCCGCCCTGGGTCAAGGGGCCGGCTATGGCTACACCTTC.

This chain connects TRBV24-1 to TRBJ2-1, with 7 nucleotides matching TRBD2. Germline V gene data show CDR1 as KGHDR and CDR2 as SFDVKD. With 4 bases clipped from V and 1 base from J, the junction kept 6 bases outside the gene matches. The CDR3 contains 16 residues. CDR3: CATSDVSGLSYNEQFF. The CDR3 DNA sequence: TGTGCCACCAGTGACGTTAGCGGGCTTTCCTACAATGAGCAGTTCTTC.

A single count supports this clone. The CDR3 DNA reads TGTGCCATCAGTGTGTTTGGACAGGGGGGCTATGGCTACACCTTC. This encodes CAISVFGQGGYGYTF. The chain employs TRBV10-3 and TRBJ1-2; TRBD1 aligns across 10 bases. With V trimmed by 4 bases and J by 4 bases, 6 bases remained unmatched. The germline CDR1 and CDR2 sequences are ENHRY and SYGVKD. This CDR3 comprises 15 residues.

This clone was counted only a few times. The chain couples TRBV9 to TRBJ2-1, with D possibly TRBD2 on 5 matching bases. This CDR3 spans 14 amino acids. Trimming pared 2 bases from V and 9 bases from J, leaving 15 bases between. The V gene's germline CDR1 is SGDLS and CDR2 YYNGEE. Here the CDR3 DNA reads TGTGCCAGCAGCGTGGTTCGGGAAGGAGGTGAGCAGTTCTTC. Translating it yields CASSVVREGGEQFF.

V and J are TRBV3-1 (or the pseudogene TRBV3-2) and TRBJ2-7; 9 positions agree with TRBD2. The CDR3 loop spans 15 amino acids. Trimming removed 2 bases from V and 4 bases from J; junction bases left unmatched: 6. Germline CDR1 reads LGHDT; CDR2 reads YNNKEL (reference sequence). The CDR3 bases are TGTGCCAGCAGCCAACTAGCGGGAACGGAATACGAGCAGTACTTC. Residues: CASSQLAGTEYEQYF.

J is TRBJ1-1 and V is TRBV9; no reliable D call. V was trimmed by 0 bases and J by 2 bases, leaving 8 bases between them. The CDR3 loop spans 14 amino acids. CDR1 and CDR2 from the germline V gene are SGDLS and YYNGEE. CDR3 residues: CASSVDSVNTEAFF. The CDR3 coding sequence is TGTGCCAGCAGCGTAGACTCCGTCAACACTGAAGCTTTCTTT. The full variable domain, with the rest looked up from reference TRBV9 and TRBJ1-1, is DSGVTQTPKHLITATGQRVTLRCSPRSGDLSVYWYQQSLDQGLQFLIQYYNGEERAKGNILERFSAQQFPDLHSELNLSSLELGDSALYFCASSVDSVNTEAFFGQGTRLTVV.

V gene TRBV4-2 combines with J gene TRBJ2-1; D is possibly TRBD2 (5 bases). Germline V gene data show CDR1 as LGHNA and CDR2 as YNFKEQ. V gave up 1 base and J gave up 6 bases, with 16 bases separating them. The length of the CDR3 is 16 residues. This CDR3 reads CASSQAATIRGNEQFF. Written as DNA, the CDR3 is TGTGCCAGCAGCCAAGCAGCGACTATACGGGGCAATGAGCAGTTCTTC.

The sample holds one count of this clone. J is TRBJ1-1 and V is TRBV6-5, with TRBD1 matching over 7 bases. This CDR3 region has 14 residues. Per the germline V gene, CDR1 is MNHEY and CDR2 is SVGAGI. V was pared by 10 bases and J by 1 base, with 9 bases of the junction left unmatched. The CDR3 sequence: CAITRDRGNTEAFF. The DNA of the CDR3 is TGTGCCATCACCCGGGACAGAGGGAACACTGAAGCTTTCTTT.

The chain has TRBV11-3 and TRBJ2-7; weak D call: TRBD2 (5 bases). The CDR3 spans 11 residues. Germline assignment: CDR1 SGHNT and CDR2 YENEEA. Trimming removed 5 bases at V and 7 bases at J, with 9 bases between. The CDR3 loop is CASSTSGEQYF. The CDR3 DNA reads TGTGCCAGCAGCACCTCGGGGGAGCAGTACTTC.

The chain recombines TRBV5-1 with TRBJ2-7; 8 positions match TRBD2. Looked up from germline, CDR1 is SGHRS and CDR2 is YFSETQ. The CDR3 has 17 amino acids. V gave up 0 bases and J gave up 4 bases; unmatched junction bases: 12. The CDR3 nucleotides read TGCGCCAGCAGCTTGGGCCAGACTAGCGACGGCCTATACGAGCAGTACTTC. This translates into CASSLGQTSDGLYEQYF. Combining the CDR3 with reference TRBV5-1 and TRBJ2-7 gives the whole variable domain KAGVTQTPRYLIKTRGQQVTLSCSPISGHRSVSWYQQTPGQGLQFLFEYFSETQRNKGNFPGRFSGRQFSNSRSEMNVSTLELGDSALYLCASSLGQTSDGLYEQYFGPGTRLTVT.

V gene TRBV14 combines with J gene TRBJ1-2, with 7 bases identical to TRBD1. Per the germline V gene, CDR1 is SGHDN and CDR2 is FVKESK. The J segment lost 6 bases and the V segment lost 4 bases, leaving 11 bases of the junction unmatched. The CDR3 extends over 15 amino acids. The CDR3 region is CASSRPLGQLNGYTF. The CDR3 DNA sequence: TGTGCCAGCAGCCGACCCCTGGGACAGCTTAATGGCTACACCTTC.

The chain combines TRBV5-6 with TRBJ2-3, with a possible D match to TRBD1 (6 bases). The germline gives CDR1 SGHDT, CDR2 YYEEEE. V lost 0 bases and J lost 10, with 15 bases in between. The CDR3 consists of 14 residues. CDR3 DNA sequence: TGTGCCAGCAGCTTGGCGAATAGGGGGACGGCGCAGTATTTT. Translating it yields CASSLANRGTAQYF.

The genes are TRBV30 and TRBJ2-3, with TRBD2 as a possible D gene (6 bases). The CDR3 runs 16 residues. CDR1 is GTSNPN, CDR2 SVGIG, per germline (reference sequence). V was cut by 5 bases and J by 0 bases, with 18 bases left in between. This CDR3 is CAWPKGGGTSTDTQYF. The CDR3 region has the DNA TGTGCCTGGCCAAAGGGAGGCGGGACTAGCACAGATACGCAGTATTTT.

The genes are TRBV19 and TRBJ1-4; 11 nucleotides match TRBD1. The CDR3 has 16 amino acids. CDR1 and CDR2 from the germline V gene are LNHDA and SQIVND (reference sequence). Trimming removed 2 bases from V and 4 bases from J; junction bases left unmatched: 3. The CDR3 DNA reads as TGTGCCAGTAGTATATGGGGACAGGGGGATAATGAAAAACTGTTTTTT. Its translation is CASSIWGQGDNEKLFF.

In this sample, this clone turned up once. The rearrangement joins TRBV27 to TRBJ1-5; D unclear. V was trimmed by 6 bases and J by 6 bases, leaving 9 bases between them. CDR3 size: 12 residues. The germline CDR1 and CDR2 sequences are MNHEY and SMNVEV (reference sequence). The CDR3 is CASSIPGQPQHF. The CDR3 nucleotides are TGTGCCAGCAGCATACCAGGTCAGCCCCAGCATTTT.

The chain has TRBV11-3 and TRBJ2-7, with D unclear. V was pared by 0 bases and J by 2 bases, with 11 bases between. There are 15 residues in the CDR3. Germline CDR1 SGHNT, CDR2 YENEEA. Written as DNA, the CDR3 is TGTGCCAGCAGCTTAGATCCGAGCGTCGCCTACGAGCAGTACTTC. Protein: CASSLDPSVAYEQYF.